A single sample gave rise to the 29 T cell receptor beta chains below, sequenced in a study of patients and donors after allogeneic stem cell transplantation. Each CDR3 protein gets one entry after TCRdb re-called the RT-PCR reads with MiXCR. The profile covers a few hundred thousand distinct CDR3 sequences, with 35% to 45% appearing a single time and 11% taken by the ten largest. Sequencing was carried out using blood, either unsorted or a sorted T cell fraction (not recorded which). The receptors were gathered from a human donor who was either an allogeneic HSCT recipient or a stem cell or donor lymphocyte infusion donor (not recorded which). It is not recorded whose cells these are; they may come from a transplant donor.

The CDR3 protein is CASSSLGQGFNQPQHF. CDR3 coding DNA: TGTGCCAGCAGTTCCCTAGGACAGGGCTTCAATCAGCCCCAGCATTTT. This chain connects TRBV28 to TRBJ1-5, with TRBD1 matching over 8 bases. Germline V lookup: CDR1 MDHEN, CDR2 SYDVKM. V dropped 4 bases and J dropped 3; count of bases not matched to a gene: 8. The CDR3 has 16 residues.

This clonotype was observed at least ten times. The chain carries TRBV20-1 and TRBJ2-6; D remains unclear. This CDR3 region has 14 residues. Trimming took 3 bases from V and 0 from J, leaving 6 bases between them. Germline V gene sequence: CDR1 DFQATT, CDR2 SNEGSKA (reference sequence). The CDR3, as DNA: TGCAGTGCTAGTCCGGGCTCTGGGGCCAACGTCCTGACTTTC. This codes for CSASPGSGANVLTF.

This clonotype was picked up a small number of times. A read error may account for a junction end that differs from germline. This chain's CDR3 is CASSEDRPRF. In DNA form, the CDR3 reads TGTGCCAGCAGCGAAGACAGACCTCGCTTC. This rearrangement joins TRBV2 to TRBJ1-2; perhaps TRBD1 as D (5 bases). Germline CDR1 is SNHLY and CDR2 is FYNNEI. The CDR3 sequence is 10 residues long.

The chain employs TRBV6-1 and TRBJ1-4; 7 bases map to TRBD1. This CDR3 is built from 14 residues. V shed 8 bases, J shed 8 bases, and the junction held 11 bases outside the gene matches. Germline-derived CDR1 and CDR2 are MNHNS and SASEGT. The CDR3 protein is CASSRGQLVEKLFF. CDR3 nucleotide sequence: TGTGCCAGCTCGAGGGGGCAGCTAGTAGAAAAACTGTTTTTT.

This clonotype was picked up one time. The chain employs TRBV20-1 and TRBJ2-3; 11 bases line up with TRBD1. Germline V lookup: CDR1 DFQATT, CDR2 SNEGSKA (reference sequence). The trim removed 2 bases at V and 6 bases at J, leaving 7 bases unmatched. The length of the CDR3 is 15 residues. The CDR3 protein is CSARKDRGQWDTQYF. The CDR3 DNA reads as TGCAGTGCTAGAAAGGACAGGGGGCAGTGGGATACGCAGTATTTT.

This chain joins TRBV29-1 and TRBJ2-5; D might be TRBD1 (6 bases). Germline-derived CDR1 and CDR2 are SQVTM and ANQGSEA. Trimming stripped 7 bases from V and 0 bases from J, with 9 bases between. The CDR3 length is 12 residues. The CDR3 sequence is CSAHRDQETQYF. The CDR3 DNA is TGCAGCGCCCACAGGGACCAAGAGACCCAGTACTTC.

This clonotype was observed a few times. The V gene is TRBV28, the J gene TRBJ1-5; D is undetermined. Germline CDR1 reads MDHEN; CDR2 reads SYDVKM. The ends were cut back, 10 bases at V and 6 bases at J, with 16 bases in the middle. CDR3 length equals 13 residues. CDR3 region: CATQNDGIQPQHF. The DNA for the CDR3 is TGTGCCACCCAAAACGACGGGATTCAGCCCCAGCATTTT.

This clonotype was observed a handful of times. This chain uses TRBV4-1 with TRBJ1-2, with 8 bases fitting TRBD1. The J segment lost 2 bases and the V segment lost 2 bases, leaving 7 bases of the junction unmatched. The CDR3 extends over 16 amino acids. Germline lookup yields CDR1 MGHRA and CDR2 YSYEKL. CDR3 nucleotide sequence: TGCGCCAGCAGCCAACCAACAGGGGGTGGAAACTATGGCTACACCTTC. Translation gives CASSQPTGGGNYGYTF.

This clonotype was detected a few times. The chain links TRBV27 to TRBJ1-4, with 7 bases identical to TRBD1. Per the germline V gene, CDR1 is MNHEY and CDR2 is SMNVEV (reference sequence). CDR3 length: 13 residues. The V segment lost 6 bases and the J segment 7 bases; nucleotides outside the gene matches: 5. This CDR3 is CASRRGRGEKLFF. The CDR3 coding sequence is TGTGCCAGCAGAAGGGGGCGCGGTGAAAAACTGTTTTTT. The full variable domain, completed using reference TRBV27 and TRBJ1-4, is EAQVTQNPRYLITVTGKKLTVTCSQNMNHEYMSWYRQDPGLGLRQIYYSMNVEVTDKGDVPEGYKVSRKEKRNFPLILESPSPNQTSLYFCASRRGRGEKLFFGSGTQLSVL.

V usage is TRBV7-2 and J usage is TRBJ1-5, with 7 bases lining up with TRBD1. Looked up from germline, CDR1 is SGHTA and CDR2 is FQGNSA. This CDR3 has 15 residues. V lost 3 bases to trimming and J lost 1 base; unmatched junction nucleotides: 3. The chain's CDR3 is CASSFGGQSNQPQHF. The CDR3 DNA reads as TGTGCCAGCAGCTTCGGGGGACAGAGCAATCAGCCCCAGCATTTT.

This clonotype was seen a few times. The chain links TRBV10-3 to TRBJ1-5; D call uncertain. Germline-derived CDR1 and CDR2 are ENHRY and SYGVKD. The CDR3 is made up of 14 amino acids. V lost 10 bases and J 0 bases, leaving 13 bases between the germline ends. The CDR3 DNA is TGTGCCACGTGGTCAGTTAATAGCAATCAGCCCCAGCATTTT. Its translation: CATWSVNSNQPQHF.

The chain joins TRBV12-3 or TRBV12-4 to TRBJ1-1; a possible D gene is TRBD1 (5 bases). V was pared by 5 bases and J by 4 bases, with 17 bases between. This CDR3 is built from 15 residues. The CDR3 DNA reads as TGTGCCAGCAGTGTAGGATGGATGGGGGGCACTGAAGCTTTCTTT. This sequence encodes CASSVGWMGGTEAFF.

The chain links TRBV12-3 or TRBV12-4 to TRBJ2-3, with D unclear. The CDR3 spans 15 residues. Trimming stripped 2 bases from V and 0 bases from J, with 9 bases between. As DNA, the CDR3 is TGTGCCAGCAGTTTAATCCAGCTTAGCACAGATACGCAGTATTTT. The encoded protein is CASSLIQLSTDTQYF.

In its sample, this clonotype was seen a few times. V and J are TRBV4-2 and TRBJ2-3; 10 bases map to TRBD1. CDR1 LGHNA and CDR2 YNFKEQ come from the germline V gene. The CDR3 runs 15 residues. V shed 1 base and J 6 bases; nucleotides not matched to a gene: 4. CDR3 sequence reads: CASSQVDRGYDTQYF. CDR3 bases: TGTGCCAGCAGCCAAGTGGACAGGGGGTACGATACGCAGTATTTT.

The rearrangement joins TRBV29-1 to TRBJ1-2; TRBD1 agrees at 8 bases. The CDR3 extends over 13 amino acids. From germline, CDR1 is SQVTM and CDR2 ANQGSEA. Unmatched junction bases numbered 11, after V lost 6 bases and J lost 8 bases. The CDR3 nucleotides are TGCAGCGTGATAGTCACAGGGGGTTTAGGCTACACCTTC. Protein product: CSVIVTGGLGYTF.

A note on this clonotype: A read error is possible here, since a much larger clone lies one base away. In DNA, the CDR3 is TGTGCCAGCAGCCAAGATCCCAATCAGCCCCAGCATTTT. This sequence encodes CASSQDPNQPQHF. The chain has TRBV4-2 and TRBJ1-5; D is unclear. The CDR3 is 13 amino acids. Germline V lookup: CDR1 LGHNA, CDR2 YNFKEQ. V was clipped by 0 bases and J by 3 bases, with 3 bases between them.

This rearrangement joins TRBV28 to TRBJ1-5, with 7 positions matching TRBD1. Germline V gives CDR1 MDHEN, CDR2 SYDVKM. Unmatched junction bases numbered 5, after V lost 4 bases and J lost 5 bases. CDR3 length equals 14 residues. The CDR3 nucleotides read TGTGCCAGCAGTTCCGGGACAGCGGATCAGCCCCAGCATTTT. The encoded protein is CASSSGTADQPQHF.

The rearrangement uses TRBV10-2 and TRBJ1-5, with D unresolved. The CDR3 has 12 amino acids. V was pared by 6 bases and J by 1 base, with 4 bases between. The germline CDR1 and CDR2 sequences are WSHSY and SAAADI. CDR3 nucleotides: TGCGCCAGCAGCGACAGCAATCAGCCCCAGCATTTT. Encoded protein: CASSDSNQPQHF.

This clonotype came up a few times. The V and J genes are TRBV4-3 and TRBJ1-2; D is ambiguous. The germline gives CDR1 LGHNA, CDR2 YSLEER. V dropped 0 bases and J dropped 5 bases, with 13 bases sitting between them. The CDR3 has 15 residues. CDR3 in amino acids: CASSQDSGFWYGYTF. The CDR3 region has the DNA TGCGCCAGCAGCCAAGATTCCGGATTTTGGTATGGCTACACCTTC.

The chain combines TRBV12-5 with TRBJ2-5, with TRBD2 as a possible D gene (6 bases). Germline CDR1 LGHNT, CDR2 FRNRAP. This CDR3 spans 13 amino acids. Trimming removed 4 bases from V and 5 bases from J, with 11 bases in between. CDR3 DNA sequence: TGTGCTAGTGGTTCCAACGGGGGTGAGACCCAGTACTTC. The encoded protein is CASGSNGGETQYF.

V gene TRBV6-6 combines with J gene TRBJ1-1; D perhaps matches TRBD1 (6 bases). The CDR3 runs to 14 residues. With 7 bases removed from V and 0 bases from J, the gap between germline ends came to 12 bases. Germline assignment: CDR1 MNHNY and CDR2 SVGAGI (reference sequence). The CDR3 spells CASIPRGLNTEAFF. CDR3 sequence (DNA): TGTGCCAGCATTCCCAGGGGCCTGAACACTGAAGCTTTCTTT.

This clonotype appeared a few times. The chain links TRBV20-1 to TRBJ2-7, with D possibly matching TRBD1 (6 bases). The CDR3 length is 13 residues. V was pared by 2 bases and J by 3 bases, with 11 bases between. Germline V lookup: CDR1 DFQATT, CDR2 SNEGSKA (reference sequence). The CDR3 sequence: CSARKGQSYEQYF. The CDR3 nucleotides read TGCAGTGCTAGAAAAGGACAGAGCTACGAGCAGTACTTC.

V and J are TRBV4-1 and TRBJ2-5; 8 nucleotides align to TRBD2. Looked up from germline, CDR1 is MGHRA and CDR2 is YSYEKL. There are 15 residues in the CDR3. The V segment lost 1 base and the J segment 4 bases; nucleotides outside the gene matches: 5. The CDR3 is CASSQAGGQRETQYF. As DNA, the CDR3 is TGCGCCAGCAGCCAAGCGGGGGGGCAGAGAGAGACCCAGTACTTC.

This clonotype was observed a single time. The chain couples TRBV4-1 to TRBJ2-5, with a possible D match to TRBD2 (6 bases). The V gene's germline CDR1 is MGHRA and CDR2 YSYEKL. Trimming left V 3 bases short and J 1 base short, with 12 bases between. CDR3 length: 15 amino acids. The CDR3 sequence is CASSQEGKSQETQYF. CDR3 sequence (DNA): TGCGCCAGCAGCCAGGAGGGGAAGAGCCAAGAGACCCAGTACTTC.

V gene TRBV12-3 or TRBV12-4 combines with J gene TRBJ2-1; D is unresolved. CDR3 length equals 14 residues. Trimming pared 6 bases from V and 4 bases from J, leaving 13 bases between. For the CDR3, the DNA is TGTGCCAGCAGCCCCGCGGCGGCATACAATGAGCAGTTCTTC. As protein: CASSPAAAYNEQFF.

V gene TRBV4-1 combines with J gene TRBJ2-7; D is perhaps TRBD1 (6 bases). Trimming removed 4 bases at V and 2 bases at J, with 12 bases between. The CDR3 is 14 amino acids. Germline-derived CDR1 and CDR2 are MGHRA and YSYEKL. Here the CDR3 DNA reads TGCGCCAGCAGCCCGGGACAAAAAGCCTACGAGCAGTACTTC. Its protein product is CASSPGQKAYEQYF.

The rearrangement uses TRBV6-5 and TRBJ1-1, with D unclear. The CDR3 totals 13 residues. Germline V gene data show CDR1 as MNHEY and CDR2 as SVGAGI. V lost 7 bases and J 5 bases, leaving 14 bases between the germline ends. CDR3 amino acids: CASTYRGRTEAFF. The CDR3 coding sequence is TGTGCCAGCACTTATCGGGGAAGGACTGAAGCTTTCTTT.

The chain has TRBV7-9 and TRBJ2-2; 8 positions match TRBD1. Germline lookup yields CDR1 SEHNR and CDR2 FQNEAQ (reference sequence). V dropped 5 bases and J dropped 0; count of bases not matched to a gene: 5. The CDR3 sequence is 16 residues long. Here the CDR3 DNA reads TGTGCCAGCAGCGCGGGACAGGTTTCGAACACCGGGGAGCTGTTTTTT. As protein: CASSAGQVSNTGELFF. Supplemented by reference TRBV7-9 and TRBJ2-2, the full variable domain reads DTGVSQNPRHKITKRGQNVTFRCDPISEHNRLYWYRQTLGQGPEFLTYFQNEAQLEKSRLLSDRFSAERPKGSFSTLEIQRTEQGDSAMYLCASSAGQVSNTGELFFGEGSRLTVL.

This clonotype was seen a few times. This rearrangement joins TRBV27 to TRBJ1-6; D possibly corresponds to TRBD1 (6 bases). Trimming stripped 0 bases from V and 0 bases from J, with 15 bases between. CDR1 MNHEY and CDR2 SMNVEV come from the germline V gene (reference sequence). The CDR3 contains 19 residues. CDR3 DNA sequence: TGTGCCAGCAGTTTATCCAGAGGGGGGGCAAGCTCCTATAATTCACCCCTCCACTTT. It encodes CASSLSRGGASSYNSPLHF.